Listed here are 11 T cell receptor beta chains from one sample, sequenced in a study of blood T cell repertoires in COVID-19. Sequencing was performed with immunoSEQ multiplex PCR; in TCRdb, only in-frame clones are kept and a portion is missing. The sample includes tens of thousands of clones, roughly three quarters of them seen just once. Sequenced input: peripheral blood. The receptor source for this set is a man between 65 and 79 years old with acute or convalescent COVID-19.

CDR3 loop: CASSARTGGEEPQHF. Here the CDR3 DNA reads TGTGCCAGCAGTGCCCGGACAGGGGGCGAGGAACCCCAGCATTTT. The rearrangement joins TRBV2 to TRBJ1-5, with TRBD1 matching over 11 bases. V was pared by 4 bases and J by 10 bases, with 9 bases of the junction left unmatched. Germline V gene lookup returns CDR1 SNHLY and CDR2 FYNNEI. CDR3 length equals 15 residues.

The genes are TRBV5-1 and TRBJ1-1; 9 positions match TRBD1. CDR3 length: 14 residues. CDR1 is SGHRS, CDR2 YFSETQ, per germline. V dropped 4 bases and J dropped 2; count of bases not matched to a gene: 3. The CDR3, as DNA: TGCGCCAGCAGCAAGACAGGGGGAAACACTGAAGCTTTCTTT. Its protein product is CASSKTGGNTEAFF.

J is TRBJ1-2 and V is TRBV28; a possible D gene is TRBD1 (5 bases). The CDR3 has 16 residues. Germline values: CDR1 MDHEN, CDR2 SYDVKM. Trimming took 1 base from V and 2 from J, leaving 14 bases between them. The CDR3 protein is CASSLLGGHQNYGYTF. The CDR3 bases are TGTGCCAGCAGTTTATTAGGCGGACATCAGAACTATGGCTACACCTTC.

The J gene is TRBJ2-3, the V gene TRBV6-5; D may be TRBD1 (5 bases). V was clipped by 2 bases and J by 2 bases, with 11 bases between them. The CDR3 loop spans 15 amino acids. Germline V gives CDR1 MNHEY, CDR2 SVGAGI. As DNA, the CDR3 is TGTGCCAGCAGTTACATTGGGGCCACCACAGATACGCAGTATTTT. Translation gives CASSYIGATTDTQYF.

The rearrangement links TRBV18 to TRBJ1-6, with D uncertain. This CDR3 is 14 amino acids long. Germline values: CDR1 KGHSH, CDR2 LQKENI. V lost 2 bases to trimming and J lost 9 bases, with 11 bases between them. The CDR3 DNA is TGTGCCAGCTCACCATTGGGTCCGGGTTCACCCCTCCACTTT. This gives the protein CASSPLGPGSPLHF.

The chain carries TRBV9 and TRBJ1-1; D ambiguous. Germline CDR1 SGDLS, CDR2 YYNGEE. The length of the CDR3 is 15 residues. V lost 4 bases and J lost 5, with 18 bases in between. This CDR3 reads CASSPTLEVRTEAFF. CDR3 DNA: TGTGCCAGCAGCCCAACCCTTGAGGTCCGAACTGAAGCTTTCTTT.

The chain has TRBV20-1 and TRBJ1-5, with D possibly matching TRBD1 (6 bases). CDR3 size: 13 residues. From germline, CDR1 is DFQATT and CDR2 SNEGSKA (reference sequence). Trimming cost V 3 bases and J 7 bases, with 13 bases left between them. In nucleotides, the CDR3 is TGCAGTGCTAGTGAGAGAAGGGGGCAGCCCCAGCATTTT. Its protein product is CSASERRGQPQHF.

This clone came up a few times. The chain joins TRBV6-5 to TRBJ1-1; tentatively, D is TRBD1 (5 bases). CDR3 length: 13 amino acids. Per germline, CDR1 MNHEY and CDR2 SVGAGI. The V and J ends lost 6 bases and 5 bases respectively, with 13 bases between them. The CDR3 DNA follows: TGTGCCAGCAGGGACCGGGGGGAGACTGAAGCTTTCTTT. Its translation is CASRDRGETEAFF.

The CDR3 bases are TGTGCCAGCAGTTCCGGGACAGGGGGCGACGAGCAGTACTTC. This gives the protein CASSSGTGGDEQYF. The chain links TRBV28 to TRBJ2-7; 12 nucleotides match TRBD1. The CDR3 extends over 14 amino acids. The V and J ends lost 4 bases and 5 bases, in that order; junction bases with no gene match: 3. Germline CDR1 and CDR2: MDHEN and SYDVKM.

This chain uses TRBV5-5 with TRBJ2-4, with D possibly being TRBD2 (6 bases). With 4 bases removed from V and 9 bases from J, the gap between germline ends came to 11 bases. CDR3 size: 12 residues. Germline loops: CDR1 SGHKS, CDR2 YYEKEE (reference sequence). The CDR3 region is CASSTPGGIQYF. CDR3 DNA: TGTGCCAGCAGCACCCCCGGGGGCATTCAGTACTTC.

The chain recombines TRBV11-2 with TRBJ2-1, with D perhaps TRBD2 (5 bases). The germline CDR1 and CDR2 sequences are SGHAT and FQNNGV. Trimming pared 4 bases from V and 0 bases from J, leaving 10 bases between. The length of the CDR3 is 15 residues. CDR3 in amino acids: CASSSDFASYNEQFF. The CDR3 DNA reads as TGTGCCAGCAGCTCGGACTTCGCCTCCTACAATGAGCAGTTCTTC.